This T cell receptor beta chain was retrieved from a study of blood T cell repertoires in COVID-19. Overall study context: Acute-phase and convalescent COVID-19 samples originated in the United States, Italy and Spain. PBMCs, B-cell-depleted T cells, or T cells were the source of the cDNA or gDNA that made up the material.

Seattle patient enrollment occurred during active infection, with longitudinal follow-up thereafter. Original data processing: Amplification of reference gene primers provided the estimated nucleated cell counts. Method: immunoSEQ multiplex PCR; TCRdb's copy keeps in-frame clones and lacks some. D and trimming were read from the DNA, whereas the V and J calls and clone size are those reported in that table. The sample has about 170,000 clones; around 85% are singletons. CDR1 SNHLY and CDR2 FYNNEI come from the germline V gene. The CDR3 length is 14 residues. Unmatched junction bases numbered 1, after V lost 6 bases and J lost 2 bases. This clone was found once. Other DNA sequences in this specimen translate into the identical CDR3.

Sequenced input: peripheral blood. The origin of this receptor is a woman older than 75 with COVID-19, enrolled during active disease. The chain joins TRBV2 to TRBJ1-5, with 10 positions matching TRBD1. CDR3 residues: CASSDRGRNQPQHF. The CDR3 DNA sequence: TGTGCCAGCAGCGACAGGGGGCGCAATCAGCCCCAGCATTTT.